This TCR beta chain was sequenced for a study of beta chain features in type 1 diabetes. Study-wide context: Across every sample, roughly 100 million sorted cells were examined in total.

All sorted populations exceeded 98% purity. The investigators reverse transcribed all of the isolated RNA, so they sequenced expressed TCRB transcripts. The repertoire was sequenced with immunoSEQ multiplex PCR; TCRdb's copy has only in-frame clones and lacks some. The sample consists of 150,000 to 190,000 clones, approximately 10% of them appearing once. CDR1 and CDR2 (germline): SGHRS, YFSETQ. V was shortened by 2 bases and J by 1 base, with 11 bases between the two germline ends. This CDR3 has 15 residues. This clone was observed a few times. Antigen specificity is unknown. General observations from the study: Amplification by PCR could prefer shorter templates, with the same effect in patients and controls.

This receptor was identified in a man younger than 30 in good health. The sequenced sample consisted of central memory CD4+ T cells from blood. The chain is built from TRBV5-1 and TRBJ2-3; D unresolved. CDR3 sequence: CASSFQTGRTDTQYF. The CDR3 DNA is TGCGCCAGCAGCTTCCAGACTGGCCGCACAGATACGCAGTATTTT.